This is a list of T cell receptor beta chains from one sample in a study of graft-versus-host responses after intestinal transplantation. Produced via immunoSEQ multiplex PCR; TCRdb's table is partial and in-frame only. This sample yields about 20,000 clones, of which 86% are seen a single time; approximately 48% belongs to the top ten. The sample here was bone marrow, taken just under 130 days after transplant. Every receptor here comes from a human patient who received an intestinal transplant, so some T cells may come from the graft donor. The CDR3 runs from the conserved cysteine through the conserved F or W. Fields, in order: V gene, clone size, J gene, D gene, CDR3 protein, CDR3 DNA. D genes are given only for firm matches. Not every row has a clone size; where given, it reads once, few, many or a size class.

TRBV7-9	NA	TRBJ2-3	TRBD1	CASQGTASTDTQYF	TGCGCCAGCCAGGGGACAGCTAGCACAGATACGCAGTATTTT
TRBV30	NA	TRBJ2-1	TRBD2	CAWGDPSGLAGEDEQFF	TGTGCCTGGGGGGACCCATCTGGGCTAGCGGGAGAAGATGAGCAGTTCTTC
TRBV29-1	NA	TRBJ2-7	TRBD2	CSVAIDGWGGEAYEQYF	TGCAGCGTCGCTATTGACGGGTGGGGGGGAGAGGCCTACGAGCAGTACTTC
TRBV14	NA	TRBJ1-4	NA	CASSQDKVYTNSNEKLFF	TGTGCCAGCAGCCAAGATAAGGTGTATACGAACAGTAATGAAAAACTGTTTTTT
TRBV5-1	NA	TRBJ2-2	NA	CASSLDVGLDGELFF	TGCGCCAGCAGCTTGGATGTGGGCCTGGACGGGGAGCTGTTTTTT
TRBV7-8	NA	TRBJ2-3	NA	CASSLWRLGLGTDTQYF	TGTGCCAGCAGCTTATGGCGACTAGGACTCGGCACAGATACGCAGTATTTT
TRBV9	NA	TRBJ2-2	NA	CASGGLGGELFF	TGTGCCAGCGGTGGACTTGGCGGGGAGCTGTTTTTT
TRBV6-4	NA	TRBJ2-1	TRBD2	CASSGTSGGAEQFF	TGTGCCAGCAGTGGGACTAGCGGGGGGGCTGAGCAGTTCTTC
TRBV12-5	NA	TRBJ1-4	NA	CASGFTRQATNEKLFF	TGTGCTAGTGGTTTCACCCGACAGGCAACTAATGAAAAACTGTTTTTT
TRBV7-9	NA	TRBJ2-3	NA	CASSPRPDTQYF	TGTGCCAGCAGCCCTAGGCCAGATACGCAGTATTTT
TRBV7-2	NA	TRBJ2-6	TRBD2	CASSGGSGRATGANVLTF	TGTGCCAGCAGCGGGGGGAGCGGGAGGGCCACTGGGGCCAACGTCCTGACTTTC
TRBV6-1	NA	TRBJ1-6	TRBD1	CASREEGALYNSPLHF	TGTGCCAGCAGAGAAGAGGGGGCTCTCTACAATTCACCCCTCCACTTT
TRBV2	NA	TRBJ2-7	NA	CASSEFRGTFYEQYF	TGTGCCAGCAGTGAATTTAGGGGGACCTTTTACGAGCAGTACTTC
TRBV11-1	NA	TRBJ1-2	TRBD1	CASSSGQGQRGYTF	TGTGCCAGCAGCTCGGGACAGGGGCAGAGGGGCTACACCTTC
TRBV30	NA	TRBJ2-7	NA	CAWSPRRGFYEQYF	TGTGCCTGGAGTCCACGGAGGGGGTTTTACGAGCAGTACTTC
TRBV28	NA	TRBJ1-1	NA	CASSFRVTEAFF	TGTGCCAGCAGTTTCAGGGTCACTGAAGCTTTCTTT
TRBV28	few	TRBJ1-3	NA	CASSRGRFSGNTIYF	TGTGCCAGCAGCCGGGGACGGTTCTCTGGAAACACCATATATTTT
TRBV9	NA	TRBJ1-3	NA	CASSPHGNQDHSGNTIYF	TGTGCCAGCAGCCCCCACGGGAATCAGGACCACTCTGGAAACACCATATATTTT
TRBV2	NA	TRBJ2-2	TRBD2	CASRLAGASAGELFF	TGTGCCAGCAGGCTAGCGGGAGCTAGCGCCGGGGAGCTGTTTTTT
TRBV10-1	NA	TRBJ2-7	NA	CASVSRSRCEQYF	TGCGCCAGTGTTTCGCGATCGCGGTGCGAGCAGTACTTC
TRBV5-1	NA	TRBJ2-2	TRBD2	CASSLVGLASGELFF	TGCGCCAGCAGCTTGGTAGGACTAGCGTCCGGGGAGCTGTTTTTT
TRBV7-2	NA	TRBJ1-6	TRBD1	CASSLLTGYNSPLHF	TGTGCCAGCAGCTTATTGACAGGGTATAATTCACCCCTCCACTTT
TRBV5-6	NA	TRBJ2-1	TRBD1	CASSLEGAFSYNEQFF	TGTGCCAGCAGCTTGGAGGGGGCTTTCTCCTACAATGAGCAGTTCTTC
TRBV28	NA	TRBJ2-2	NA	CASSPTGADTGELFF	TGTGCCAGCAGTCCCACCGGGGCCGACACCGGGGAGCTGTTTTTT
TRBV30	NA	TRBJ2-4	NA	CAWNVGGAGTNIQYF	TGTGCCTGGAACGTGGGGGGGGCTGGCACCAACATTCAGTACTTC
TRBV6-5	NA	TRBJ2-5	NA	CASRDTGMRGETQYF	TGTGCCAGCAGAGATACAGGGATGCGGGGAGAGACCCAGTACTTC
TRBV27	NA	TRBJ2-7	TRBD2	CASSLGSGSFTEQYF	TGTGCCAGCAGTTTGGGTAGCGGGAGCTTTACCGAGCAGTACTTC
TRBV10-2	once	TRBJ2-5	NA	CASRPSRGPETQYF	TGCGCCAGCAGACCATCAAGGGGTCCAGAGACCCAGTACTTC
TRBV11-2	NA	TRBJ2-7	TRBD2	CATGTSASYEQYF	TGTGCCACCGGGACTAGCGCGTCCTACGAGCAGTACTTC
TRBV23-1	few	TRBJ2-7	NA	CASSGLIHEQYF	TGCGCCAGCAGTGGGTTGATCCACGAGCAGTACTTC
TRBV4-1	NA	TRBJ2-1	NA	CASSQEAGVSYNEQFF	TGCGCCAGCAGCCAAGAAGCCGGGGTATCGTACAATGAGCAGTTCTTC
TRBV15	NA	TRBJ1-5	TRBD1	CATSRDRGSNQPQHF	TGTGCCACCAGCAGGGACAGGGGTTCCAATCAGCCCCAGCATTTT
TRBV13	NA	TRBJ2-3	NA	CASSSGGRGIDTQYF	TGTGCCAGCAGCTCCGGAGGCAGGGGAATTGATACGCAGTACTTT
TRBV7-9	NA	TRBJ2-5	NA	CASSPSIRFRETQYF	TGTGCCAGCAGCCCCTCAATCAGGTTCCGAGAGACCCAGTACTTC
TRBV4-2	NA	TRBJ2-7	NA	CASSQEWAIAARSYEQYF	TGTGCCAGCAGCCAAGAATGGGCTATCGCGGCGCGGTCCTACGAGCAGTACTTC
TRBV9	NA	TRBJ1-1	NA	CASSATDTNTEAFF	TGTGCCAGCAGCGCGACGGACACGAACACTGAAGCTTTCTTT
TRBV2	NA	TRBJ2-1	NA	CASSWDRSSYNEQFF	TGTGCCAGCAGCTGGGACCGGAGCTCCTACAATGAGCAGTTCTTC
TRBV6-4	medium-sized	TRBJ2-5	TRBD2	CASSRLAGAQETQYF	TGTGCCAGCAGCCGACTAGCGGGGGCCCAAGAGACCCAGTACTTC
TRBV5-4	NA	TRBJ2-1	TRBD2	CASSFQRGVNEQFF	TGTGCCAGCAGCTTCCAGCGGGGAGTCAATGAGCAGTTCTTC
TRBV30	NA	TRBJ1-6	NA	CAWSVKQGSSPLHF	TGTGCCTGGAGTGTAAAGCAGGGGAGTTCACCCCTCCACTTT
TRBV6-5	NA	TRBJ2-7	TRBD1	CASSRGTGASYEQYF	TGTGCCAGCAGCCGAGGGACAGGGGCGTCCTACGAGCAGTACTTC
TRBV11-2	NA	TRBJ2-7	NA	CASSLVLAYRSSYEQYF	TGTGCCAGCAGCTTAGTATTGGCTTACAGGTCCTCCTACGAGCAGTACTTC
TRBV29-1	NA	TRBJ1-1	NA	CSAVRTGNTEAFF	TGCAGCGCCGTCAGGACGGGAAACACTGAAGCTTTCTTT
TRBV4-1	NA	TRBJ1-4	NA	CASSQWGREKLFF	TGCGCCAGCAGCCAATGGGGGCGCGAAAAACTGTTTTTT
TRBV27	NA	TRBJ2-3	TRBD2	CASSRGLAGAVSTDTQYF	TGTGCCAGCAGCCGGGGACTAGCGGGAGCGGTTAGCACAGATACGCAGTATTTT
TRBV6-6	few	TRBJ1-5	TRBD1	CASSHRTGWNQPQHF	TGTGCCAGCAGTCATCGGACAGGATGGAATCAGCCCCAGCATTTT
TRBV5-1	NA	TRBJ2-7	NA	CASSLAPTGLSYEQYF	TGCGCCAGCAGCTTGGCCCCAACGGGACTCTCCTACGAGCAGTACTTC
TRBV9	NA	TRBJ2-1	NA	CASSPRTPYNEQFF	TGTGCCAGCAGCCCCCGGACCCCCTACAATGAGCAGTTCTTC
TRBV6-1	NA	TRBJ2-1	TRBD2	CASSELAGVDEQFF	TGTGCCAGCAGTGAACTAGCGGGAGTGGATGAGCAGTTCTTC